A selection of T cell receptor beta chains follows, all from one sample in a study of blood T cells in healthy people across ages. TCRdb redid the calling of the 5' RACE reads with MiXCR, one entry per CDR3 protein. The repertoire holds 890,000 or so distinct CDR3 sequences, with about 59% as singletons. The sequenced sample was blood. The receptors were sampled from a man younger than 45 in good health. Both conserved end residues are part of each CDR3. The D gene is left open where the match is weak. Only some rows state a clone size, as once, few, many or a class for expanded clones.

clone_size	v_call	j_call	d_call	cdr3_nt	cdr3_aa
few	TRBV12-3/TRBV12-4	TRBJ2-7	TRBD2	TGTGCCAGCAGTTGGGGACTAGGCTCGATGAGGGAGCAGTACTTC	CASSWGLGSMREQYF
.	TRBV9	TRBJ2-1	TRBD1	TGTGCCAGCAGCGTTGGGACAGGGGGCATCTACAATGAGCAGTTCTTC	CASSVGTGGIYNEQFF
.	TRBV20-1	TRBJ2-5	.	TGCAGTGCCGCGCGGGGTGGGCAAGAGACCCAGTACTTC	CSAARGGQETQYF
.	TRBV6-4	TRBJ2-3	TRBD2	TGTGCCAGCAGTGCAAGGACGGGGGGGCCAGGAGATACGCAGTATTTT	CASSARTGGPGDTQYF
.	TRBV28	TRBJ2-6	.	TGTGCCAGCACCACTGGGGCAGCAGTCTCTGGGGCCAACGTCCTGACTTTC	CASTTGAAVSGANVLTF
few	TRBV7-2	TRBJ2-7	TRBD1	TGTGCCAGCAGCCCAACTGGGACAGGGCCCTACGAGCAGTACTTC	CASSPTGTGPYEQYF
.	TRBV5-4	TRBJ2-5	TRBD2	TGTGCCAGCAGCCGCCGCGGGGGGGTAGAGACCCAGTACTTC	CASSRRGGVETQYF
few	TRBV20-1	TRBJ2-1	TRBD2	TGCAGTGCTAGATCTGGGGGGGGAAAGAATGAGCAGTTCTTC	CSARSGGGKNEQFF
once	TRBV30	TRBJ2-6	.	TGTGCCTGGAGTGTAGTAGGGGGTTTCAACTCTGGGGCCAACGTCCTGACTTTC	CAWSVVGGFNSGANVLTF
few	TRBV20-1	TRBJ1-5	.	TGCAGTGCTTTGGGGGAAGGGGTCAATCAGCCCCAGCATTTT	CSALGEGVNQPQHF
few	TRBV20-1	TRBJ2-7	TRBD2	TGCAGTGCTGAACGCAGCGGGGGGACCTACGAGCAGTACTTC	CSAERSGGTYEQYF
few	TRBV7-2	TRBJ2-7	.	TGTGCCAGCAGCCGGGGAGACGGAACCTACGAGCAGTACTTC	CASSRGDGTYEQYF
.	TRBV18	TRBJ2-1	TRBD1	TGTGCCAGCTCCCAGGGGGATGAGCAGTTCTTC	CASSQGDEQFF
.	TRBV6-2/TRBV6-3	TRBJ2-3	.	TGTGCCAGCAGTTATAGGATGCGAGAGGATACGCAGTATTTT	CASSYRMREDTQYF
.	TRBV4-2	TRBJ2-7	.	TGTGCCAGCAGCCAAGCCTCGACTGTTACCTACGAGCAGTACTTC	CASSQASTVTYEQYF
.	TRBV20-1	TRBJ1-2	.	TGCAGTGCTAGAGACCCGGAGGTCTTCTATGGCTACACCTTC	CSARDPEVFYGYTF
.	TRBV12-3/TRBV12-4	TRBJ1-1	TRBD1	TGTGCCAGCAGTTTAACTAACAGGGGACGTGGCACTGAAGCTTTCTTT	CASSLTNRGRGTEAFF
.	TRBV28	TRBJ1-2	TRBD1	TGTGCCAGCAGTACCGACAGGGAGGTCTCCTATGGCTACACCTTC	CASSTDREVSYGYTF
.	TRBV5-6	TRBJ2-7	.	TGTGCCAGCAGCTTGAACAGGGTGCTACGGGAGCAGTACTTC	CASSLNRVLREQYF
.	TRBV7-3	TRBJ2-7	TRBD2	TGTGCCAGCAGCGCCCTAGCGGGGGGGGACGAGCAGTACTTC	CASSALAGGDEQYF
once	TRBV11-2	TRBJ2-3	TRBD1	TGTGCCAGCAGCCCACGACAGGGTAGAGATACGCAGTATTTT	CASSPRQGRDTQYF
.	TRBV20-1	TRBJ1-6	.	TGCAGTGCTGCTCCGGACGGCTATAATTCACCCCTCCACTTT	CSAAPDGYNSPLHF
few	TRBV20-1	TRBJ2-1	TRBD2	TGCAGTGCTAGAGTACTAGCGGAGCAGTTCTTC	CSARVLAEQFF
.	TRBV2	TRBJ1-2	.	TGTGCCAGCAGTGAACCAGGGACAAGAAACTATGGCTACACCTTC	CASSEPGTRNYGYTF
.	TRBV10-3	TRBJ1-5	.	TGTGCCATCAGGGCCGGGGCCGGTCAGCCCCAGCATTTT	CAIRAGAGQPQHF
.	TRBV12-3/TRBV12-4	TRBJ2-7	TRBD1	TGTGCCAGCAGCGCCCTCGGGACAGGGGGCAGCGAGCAGTACTTC	CASSALGTGGSEQYF
.	TRBV20-1	TRBJ2-1	TRBD1	TGCAGTGCCTGGTCCGGGACAGAATACAATGAGCAGTTCTTC	CSAWSGTEYNEQFF
.	TRBV7-2	TRBJ2-7	TRBD2	TGTGCCAGCAGCTTACGCGGGGGAGTCTCCTACGAGCAGTACTTC	CASSLRGGVSYEQYF
.	TRBV10-3	TRBJ2-3	TRBD2	TGTGCCATCAGTGAGTTCGCAGCGGGGGGAGCCACAGATACGCAGTATTTT	CAISEFAAGGATDTQYF
few	TRBV7-9	TRBJ2-1	.	TGTGCCAGCGGTGAAAGATCCCGGGACATTGGCTCCTACAATGAGCAGTTCTTC	CASGERSRDIGSYNEQFF
.	TRBV9	TRBJ2-5	TRBD1	TGTGCCAGCAGCGTCAGAACAGGGGACGGAGAGACCCAGTACTTC	CASSVRTGDGETQYF
.	TRBV27	TRBJ2-6	.	TGTGCCAGCAGTTTATCCCAGGGGAATGCTGGGGCCAACGTCCTGACTTTC	CASSLSQGNAGANVLTF
few	TRBV9	TRBJ2-1	TRBD2	TGTGCCAGCAGTCCCAGACTAGCGGGTTTCTCCTACAATGAGCAGTTCTTC	CASSPRLAGFSYNEQFF
.	TRBV6-6	TRBJ2-3	.	TGTGCCAGCAGTTACCAGGGAGCCTTGACATCTGATACGCAGTATTTT	CASSYQGALTSDTQYF
.	TRBV7-9	TRBJ1-2	TRBD1	TGTGCCAGCGAAGACAAGGGGGCAAGCTATGGCTACACCTTC	CASEDKGASYGYTF
few	TRBV5-5	TRBJ2-5	TRBD1	TGTGCCAGCAGCATAGGACAGGGGGCCGGTGGGATGCAAGAGACCCAGTACTTC	CASSIGQGAGGMQETQYF
.	TRBV4-2	TRBJ1-5	.	TGTGCCAGCAACCCCAAGGACAGTGATAGCAATCAGCCCCTGCATTTT	CASNPKDSDSNQPLHF
once	TRBV12-3/TRBV12-4	TRBJ2-3	TRBD2	TGTGCCAGCAGCTGGGGGACTAGCCGTGGAGATACGCAGTATTTT	CASSWGTSRGDTQYF
.	TRBV7-6	TRBJ1-1	TRBD1	TGTGCCAGCAGCTTATCAAGAGGGACAGTTGAAGCTTTCTTT	CASSLSRGTVEAFF
.	TRBV4-3	TRBJ2-7	TRBD1	TGCGCCAGCAGCCTGACAGGGGTCGGCGTGCAGTACTTC	CASSLTGVGVQYF
.	TRBV4-3	TRBJ1-4	.	TGCGCCAGCAGCCAAGATCCGCGGGATGAAAAACTGTTTTTT	CASSQDPRDEKLFF
few	TRBV3-1	TRBJ1-2	.	TGTGCCAGCAGCCAAGAAGGGACGGGGAACTATGGCTACACCTTC	CASSQEGTGNYGYTF
few	TRBV5-5	TRBJ1-6	TRBD1	TGTGCCAGCAGCTTGTTTGGGACAGGGGGCCAACCCCTCCACTTT	CASSLFGTGGQPLHF
.	TRBV6-2/TRBV6-3	TRBJ2-7	TRBD2	TGTGCCAGCAGTTACCTTTCTAGCGGGGAGCAGTACTTC	CASSYLSSGEQYF
few	TRBV4-3	TRBJ2-1	.	TGCGCCAGCAGCCAAGAGGTGGGGGGGGCTAGGAATGAGCAGTTCTTC	CASSQEVGGARNEQFF
many	TRBV6-1	TRBJ1-4	TRBD1	TGTGCCAGCAGTTGGACAGGGGGTGAAAAACTGTTTTTT	CASSWTGGEKLFF
.	TRBV20-1	TRBJ2-7	.	TGCAGTGTTCAAGGCGGGACTTCCTACGAGCAGTACTTC	CSVQGGTSYEQYF
once	TRBV7-2	TRBJ2-5	TRBD2	TGTGCCAGCAGCATAGGGGCGGGGGGGCCAAAGACCCAGTACTTC	CASSIGAGGPKTQYF
.	TRBV12-3/TRBV12-4	TRBJ2-5	.	TGTGCCAGCAGTCTATTGGGGGACAACCAAGAGACCCAGTACTTC	CASSLLGDNQETQYF
.	TRBV6-2/TRBV6-3	TRBJ2-1	.	TGTGCCAGCAGGCACCCGCCGGGGAATGAGCAGTTCTTC	CASRHPPGNEQFF
.	TRBV30	TRBJ2-1	.	TGTGCCTGGAGTCCGACGACTAGTCACTACAATGAGCAGTTCTTC	CAWSPTTSHYNEQFF
.	TRBV12-3/TRBV12-4	TRBJ2-7	TRBD1	TGTGCCAGCAGATCCAGTGGGACAGGGGGCGAGCAGTACTTC	CASRSSGTGGEQYF
few	TRBV5-5	TRBJ2-7	.	TGTGCCAGCAGCCCAGGGGCAGGTCCATCCTACGAGCAGTACTTC	CASSPGAGPSYEQYF
.	TRBV6-1	TRBJ1-2	.	TGTGCCAGCAGTGCACGAACCCAGGGTAGGAACTATGGCTACACCTTC	CASSARTQGRNYGYTF